This T cell receptor (beta chain) was recovered during a study of T cells in Graves' hyperthyroidism and ophthalmopathy. An absence of ophthalmopathy progression within 18 months meant stable Graves' hyperthyroidism. Any patient presenting with uncontrolled infection, other autoimmune disease, pregnancy or lactation was left out. The study, taken as a whole, reports: Most thyroid clonotypes that were expanded above 0.001 also turned up in blood.

As to this clonotype: Its antigen is unknown.

The CDR3 covers 17 residues. From germline, CDR1 is SGDLS and CDR2 YYNGEE. V was shortened by 0 bases and J by 3 bases, with 15 bases between the two germline ends. The CDR3 regions of TCR beta were amplified from RNA transcripts. When the TCR CDR3 underwent first-round RT-PCR, the HTBI primer set was used. TCRdb reprocessed the multiplex PCR reads with MiXCR, giving one entry per CDR3 protein. The sample gives 560,000 or so distinct CDR3 sequences, about 43% of which show up once; just under 8.5% is in the top ten. The origin of this receptor is a woman aged 18-29 years with Graves' hyperthyroidism. Sequencing used peripheral blood or thyroid tissue (not recorded which). The chain carries TRBV9 and TRBJ1-4; perhaps TRBD1 as D (6 bases). The CDR3 region is CASSVEGTGFPNEKLFF. The CDR3 bases are TGTGCCAGCAGCGTAGAAGGAACAGGGTTTCCTAATGAAAAACTGTTTTTT. The whole variable domain, filled in from reference TRBV9 and TRBJ1-4, reads DSGVTQTPKHLITATGQRVTLRCSPRSGDLSVYWYQQSLDQGLQFLIQYYNGEERAKGNILERFSAQQFPDLHSELNLSSLELGDSALYFCASSVEGTGFPNEKLFFGSGTQLSVL.